The rows below give T cell receptor beta chains drawn from one sample of a study of cytomegalovirus exposure and HLA in healthy donors. Method: immunoSEQ multiplex PCR; TCRdb's copy keeps in-frame clones and lacks some. This table has 90,000 to 95,000 clones, more than 70% appearing once. Input material: PBMCs. The receptors here all came from a male donor in good health and CMV-seropositive. Both conserved end residues are part of each CDR3. Each record gives: V gene, clone size, J gene, D gene, CDR3 DNA, CDR3 protein. D genes are given only for firm matches. Rows may omit the clone size; those that give it use once, few, many or a size class.

v_gene: TRBV19; abundance: .; j_gene: TRBJ1-1; d_gene: .; CDR3nt: TGTGCCAGTAAGCGGGGAGTCACGACTGAAGCTTTCTTT; CDR3aa: CASKRGVTTEAFF
v_gene: TRBV27; abundance: .; j_gene: TRBJ2-5; d_gene: .; CDR3nt: TGTGCCAGCAGTCCCCGGGGGGCACGAGAGACCCAGTACTTC; CDR3aa: CASSPRGARETQYF
v_gene: TRBV5-1; abundance: .; j_gene: TRBJ2-1; d_gene: TRBD2; CDR3nt: TGCGCCAGCAGCTGGTCCGGGACTAGCGGCGACAATGAGCAGTTCTTC; CDR3aa: CASSWSGTSGDNEQFF
v_gene: TRBV9; abundance: .; j_gene: TRBJ2-7; d_gene: TRBD1; CDR3nt: TGTGCCAGCAGCGTCGGACAGGGCCCCTACGAGCAGTACTTC; CDR3aa: CASSVGQGPYEQYF
v_gene: TRBV5-4; abundance: few; j_gene: TRBJ2-7; d_gene: TRBD2; CDR3nt: TGTGCCAGCAGCTCGGTAGGGAGCGGGAGGGCTGCCTACGAGCAGTACTTC; CDR3aa: CASSSVGSGRAAYEQYF
v_gene: TRBV5-6; abundance: .; j_gene: TRBJ1-6; d_gene: .; CDR3nt: TGTGCCAGCAGCTTGGCGCGGGGATCCTCCCTCCACTTT; CDR3aa: CASSLARGSSLHF
v_gene: TRBV19; abundance: .; j_gene: TRBJ2-3; d_gene: TRBD1; CDR3nt: TGTGCCAGTCGGACAGGGGGCGCAGATACGCAGTATTTT; CDR3aa: CASRTGGADTQYF
v_gene: TRBV5-4; abundance: few; j_gene: TRBJ1-3; d_gene: .; CDR3nt: TGTGCCAGCAGCTCGGTTCGAGGTGGAAACACCATATATTTT; CDR3aa: CASSSVRGGNTIYF
v_gene: TRBV7-2; abundance: .; j_gene: TRBJ2-2; d_gene: .; CDR3nt: TGTGCCAGCAGCTTAGTATTCCTCGGGAACACCGGGGAGCTGTTTTTT; CDR3aa: CASSLVFLGNTGELFF
v_gene: TRBV5-1; abundance: .; j_gene: TRBJ1-2; d_gene: .; CDR3nt: TGCGCCAGCAGCTTGGATCGGGATGGCTACACCTTC; CDR3aa: CASSLDRDGYTF
v_gene: TRBV6-1; abundance: once; j_gene: TRBJ2-5; d_gene: TRBD2; CDR3nt: TGTGCCAGCAGCCCCGGGAGGAGACAAGGGACCCAGTACTTC; CDR3aa: CASSPGRRQGTQYF
v_gene: TRBV9; abundance: .; j_gene: TRBJ2-3; d_gene: TRBD2; CDR3nt: TGTGCCAGCAGCTCCCGGGGTAGCGGGAGGGCGGGAGATACGCAGTATTTT; CDR3aa: CASSSRGSGRAGDTQYF
v_gene: TRBV5-8; abundance: .; j_gene: TRBJ1-2; d_gene: TRBD1; CDR3nt: TGTGCCAGCAGCTTGAAATCCCAGGGGGCTTTCGGCTACACCTTC; CDR3aa: CASSLKSQGAFGYTF
v_gene: TRBV28; abundance: .; j_gene: TRBJ2-3; d_gene: .; CDR3nt: TGTGCCAGCAGTTTTATCACAGATACGCAGTATTTT; CDR3aa: CASSFITDTQYF
v_gene: TRBV7-9; abundance: .; j_gene: TRBJ2-6; d_gene: TRBD2; CDR3nt: TGTGCCATCGTTAGCGGGGACGGCCGGGCCAACGTCCTGACTTTC; CDR3aa: CAIVSGDGRANVLTF
v_gene: TRBV15; abundance: .; j_gene: TRBJ2-2; d_gene: TRBD1; CDR3nt: TGTGCCACCAGCAAGGGACAGGGAGGCACCGGGGAGCTGTTTTTT; CDR3aa: CATSKGQGGTGELFF
v_gene: TRBV28; abundance: .; j_gene: TRBJ1-1; d_gene: TRBD1; CDR3nt: TGTGCCAGCAGCTACCCCCCGTCAGGGGGCGGGGGTGTTATGAACACTGAAGCTTTCTTT; CDR3aa: CASSYPPSGGGGVMNTEAFF
v_gene: TRBV7-2; abundance: .; j_gene: TRBJ2-3; d_gene: .; CDR3nt: TGTGCCAGCAGCTCAGGACTGTTGAGCACAGATACGCAGTATTTT; CDR3aa: CASSSGLLSTDTQYF
v_gene: TRBV4-1; abundance: few; j_gene: TRBJ1-4; d_gene: .; CDR3nt: TGCGCCAGCAGCTCATCAGGGGCAACTAATGAAAAACTGTTTTTT; CDR3aa: CASSSSGATNEKLFF
v_gene: TRBV19; abundance: .; j_gene: TRBJ1-5; d_gene: .; CDR3nt: TGTGCCAGCGATGGGGGGGCGGGCGGTCAGCCCCAGCATTTT; CDR3aa: CASDGGAGGQPQHF
v_gene: TRBV7-8; abundance: .; j_gene: TRBJ2-7; d_gene: TRBD2; CDR3nt: TGTGCCAGCAGCTTAGTCGATCTAGCGGGAGCTTGGTACGAGCAGTACTTC; CDR3aa: CASSLVDLAGAWYEQYF
v_gene: TRBV7-9; abundance: .; j_gene: TRBJ2-7; d_gene: TRBD1; CDR3nt: TGTGCCAGCAGCTTAGGGACAGGGCCGACCCACGAGCAGTACTTC; CDR3aa: CASSLGTGPTHEQYF
v_gene: TRBV28; abundance: .; j_gene: TRBJ2-7; d_gene: TRBD1; CDR3nt: TGTGCCAGCAAGCCGGACAGGGCAATAATTTACGAGCAGTACTTC; CDR3aa: CASKPDRAIIYEQYF
v_gene: TRBV5-8; abundance: few; j_gene: TRBJ1-1; d_gene: TRBD1; CDR3nt: TGTGCCAGCAGCTTGGGGATAGACGGACAGGTTTTCTTT; CDR3aa: CASSLGIDGQVFF
v_gene: TRBV5-1; abundance: .; j_gene: TRBJ2-7; d_gene: TRBD2; CDR3nt: TGCGCCAGCAGCTTGGTCGGGGGGGAGACCTACGAGCAGTACTTC; CDR3aa: CASSLVGGETYEQYF
v_gene: TRBV18; abundance: .; j_gene: TRBJ1-2; d_gene: TRBD1; CDR3nt: TGTGCCAGCTCACCCCGACAGGGGAGCGACTATGGCTACACCTTC; CDR3aa: CASSPRQGSDYGYTF
v_gene: TRBV27; abundance: few; j_gene: TRBJ2-5; d_gene: TRBD2; CDR3nt: TGTGCCAGCAGCTCTGATTGGGATAGCGGGGTAGAAGAGACCCAGTACTTC; CDR3aa: CASSSDWDSGVEETQYF
v_gene: TRBV7-2; abundance: .; j_gene: TRBJ2-2; d_gene: .; CDR3nt: TGTGCCAGCAGCTTCGGTTATCCTACCGGGGAGCTGTTTTTT; CDR3aa: CASSFGYPTGELFF
v_gene: TRBV28; abundance: once; j_gene: TRBJ2-7; d_gene: TRBD1; CDR3nt: TGTGCCAGCAAACCGACAGGGGGTCTCGACGAGCAGTACTTC; CDR3aa: CASKPTGGLDEQYF
v_gene: TRBV7-8; abundance: .; j_gene: TRBJ1-4; d_gene: .; CDR3nt: TGTGCCAGCAGCGAACCAGGGTTCAATGAAAAACTGTTTTTT; CDR3aa: CASSEPGFNEKLFF
v_gene: TRBV7-9; abundance: .; j_gene: TRBJ2-2; d_gene: TRBD2; CDR3nt: TGTGCCAGCCCGTTTAGCGGGACGTACACCGGGGAGCTGTTTTTT; CDR3aa: CASPFSGTYTGELFF
v_gene: TRBV7-9; abundance: .; j_gene: TRBJ2-3; d_gene: TRBD1; CDR3nt: TGTGCCAGCAGCTCCGGGACAGCAAGTAGCACAGATACGCAGTATTTT; CDR3aa: CASSSGTASSTDTQYF
v_gene: TRBV5-4; abundance: .; j_gene: TRBJ2-5; d_gene: .; CDR3nt: TGTGCCAGCAGCCGGGACCCCCGCGGGGAGGAGACCCAGTACTTC; CDR3aa: CASSRDPRGEETQYF
v_gene: TRBV27; abundance: once; j_gene: TRBJ2-7; d_gene: TRBD2; CDR3nt: TGTGCCAGCAGTTCTTACTCGGCGGGGGGACCATACGAGCAGTACTTC; CDR3aa: CASSSYSAGGPYEQYF
v_gene: TRBV15; abundance: once; j_gene: TRBJ1-5; d_gene: TRBD1; CDR3nt: TGTGCCACCAGCGGAGTGACAGGGGCCAATCAGCCCCAGCATTTT; CDR3aa: CATSGVTGANQPQHF
v_gene: TRBV11-2; abundance: once; j_gene: TRBJ2-5; d_gene: .; CDR3nt: TGTGCCAGCAGCCGAGGACAGCTACAAGAGACCCAGTACTTC; CDR3aa: CASSRGQLQETQYF
v_gene: TRBV6-5; abundance: .; j_gene: TRBJ1-2; d_gene: TRBD1; CDR3nt: TGTGCCAGCAGCTTCACAGGGGCTAGGCTATATGGCTACACCTTC; CDR3aa: CASSFTGARLYGYTF
v_gene: TRBV27; abundance: .; j_gene: TRBJ1-2; d_gene: TRBD1; CDR3nt: TGTGCCAGCAGAGGGCCGGGACAGGGGAACTATGGCTACACCTTC; CDR3aa: CASRGPGQGNYGYTF
v_gene: TRBV11-2; abundance: .; j_gene: TRBJ2-1; d_gene: TRBD1; CDR3nt: TGTGCCAGCAGCTCCCATTATACGGGACAGGGGGCAGGGCAGTTCTTC; CDR3aa: CASSSHYTGQGAGQFF
v_gene: TRBV18; abundance: .; j_gene: TRBJ2-1; d_gene: TRBD2; CDR3nt: TGTGCCAGCTCTGTTAGCGGGGGGGCGAACAATGAGCAGTTCTTC; CDR3aa: CASSVSGGANNEQFF
v_gene: TRBV29-1; abundance: .; j_gene: TRBJ2-1; d_gene: .; CDR3nt: TGCAGCGGGAACGGGGTAGGCGATGAGCAGTTCTTC; CDR3aa: CSGNGVGDEQFF
v_gene: TRBV18; abundance: .; j_gene: TRBJ2-7; d_gene: .; CDR3nt: TGTGCCAGCTCACCTTACAGGGAAGCAGGTGAGCAGTACTTC; CDR3aa: CASSPYREAGEQYF